This TCR beta chain appears in the sequencing data of a study of T cells in Graves' hyperthyroidism and ophthalmopathy. Study-wide findings and caveats: Ophthalmopathy was distinguished from stable hyperthyroidism by 13 V-J signatures.

From RNA transcripts, TCR beta CDR3 regions were amplified. RT-PCR in the first round (using the HTBI primer set) targeted the TCR CDR3. TCRdb re-called the multiplex PCR reads through MiXCR, storing one row per CDR3 protein. The sample has hundreds of thousands of distinct CDR3 sequences, roughly 40% seen once. With respect to this clonotype: Antigen: not known. A read error may produce the germline difference seen at one junction end.

The sequence came from a man between 18 and 29 years old with Graves' hyperthyroidism. What was sequenced was blood.

The CDR3 nucleotides are TGTGCCAGCAGCACCACAACCAAACAGGTCTCAGCTGGAAACACCATATATTTT. Protein sequence: CASSTTTKQVSAGNTIYF. The J gene is TRBJ1-3, the V gene TRBV5-1; tentative D call: TRBD1 (5 bases). Germline V CDR1 and CDR2: SGHRS, YFSETQ. The CDR3 covers 18 residues.